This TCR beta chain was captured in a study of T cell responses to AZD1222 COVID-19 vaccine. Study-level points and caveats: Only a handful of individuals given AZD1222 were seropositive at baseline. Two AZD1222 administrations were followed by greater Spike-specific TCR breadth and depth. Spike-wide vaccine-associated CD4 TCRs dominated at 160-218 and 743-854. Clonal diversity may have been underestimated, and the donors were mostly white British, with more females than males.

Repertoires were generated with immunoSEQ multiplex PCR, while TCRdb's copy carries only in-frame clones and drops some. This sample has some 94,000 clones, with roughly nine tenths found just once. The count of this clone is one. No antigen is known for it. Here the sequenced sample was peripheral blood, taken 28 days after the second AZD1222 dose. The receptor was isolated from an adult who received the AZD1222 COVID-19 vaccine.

In DNA, the CDR3 is TGCGCCAGCAGCCACTATACAGTAGCGGGGGTAGCCAGGGATACGCAGTATTTT. Protein product: CASSHYTVAGVARDTQYF. The V call is TRBV4-1, the J call TRBJ2-3; the match to TRBD2 covers 9 bases. CDR1 MGHRA and CDR2 YSYEKL come from the germline V gene. CDR3 length: 18 residues. Germline trimming cut 3 bases from V and 6 bases from J; bases unmatched to any gene: 16.